This TCR beta chain comes out of a study of response to subunit inactivated influenza vaccine. Study results and limitations: There was a suggestion from the authors that each seasonal influenza vaccination recruits few new T cells.

TCRdb fed the RT-PCR reads into MiXCR, producing one record per CDR3 protein. The table has over 750,000 distinct CDR3 sequences, around 21% seen once. This clonotype was observed a handful of times. Its antigen is currently unknown. The source is a man over 45 who received an inactivated influenza vaccine. This specimen was PBMCs from blood, taken more than 4 days after vaccination.

The CDR3 nucleotides are TGTGCCAGCTCACCGAAACAGGTGGACTCCTACAATGAGCAGTTCTTC. Its translation: CASSPKQVDSYNEQFF. The chain is built from TRBV18 and TRBJ2-1; maybe TRBD1 (5 bases). V lost 3 bases to trimming and J lost 0 bases, with 12 bases between them. Per germline, CDR1 KGHSH and CDR2 LQKENI. This CDR3 has 16 residues. The full variable domain, rest sourced from reference TRBV18 and TRBJ2-1, is NAGVMQNPRHLVRRRGQEARLRCSPMKGHSHVYWYRQLPEEGLKFMVYLQKENIIDESGMPKERFSAEFPKEGPSILRIQQVVRGDSAAYFCASSPKQVDSYNEQFFGPGTRLTVL.